The next 10 T cell receptor beta chains were all read from a single sample in a study of monozygotic twins with inflammatory bowel disease. Reprocessing the 5' RACE reads, TCRdb reports a single entry for every CDR3 protein and omits DNA. The sample's table shows 330,000 or so distinct CDR3 sequences. What was sequenced was blood. The receptors were sampled from a human donor with ulcerative colitis or Crohn's disease, or a healthy co-twin of an affected twin (not recorded which).

The V call is TRBV4-2, the J call TRBJ2-3; TCRdb returns TRBD2, unconfirmable since there is no DNA. CDR1 LGHNA and CDR2 YNFKEQ come from the germline V gene. The CDR3 spans 18 residues. CDR3: CASSHRLREASGTDTQYF.

This chain links TRBV20-1 with TRBJ1-5; TCRdb returns TRBD1, unconfirmable since there is no DNA. Germline V gene lookup returns CDR1 DFQATT and CDR2 SNEGSKA (reference sequence). There are 17 residues in the CDR3. CDR3: CSARDHRKGGPAQPQHF.

Here the CDR3 reads CASSLAEEERGRYEQFF. J is TRBJ2-1 and V is TRBV7-2; no DNA is available, so the TRBD2 call from TCRdb remains unchecked. The CDR3 covers 17 residues. From germline, CDR1 is SGHTA and CDR2 FQGNSA.

This rearrangement joins TRBV15 to TRBJ2-7; TCRdb's assignment of TRBD1 cannot be checked, as there is no DNA. CDR1 and CDR2 from the germline V gene are LNHNV and YYDKDF (reference sequence). The CDR3 contains 19 residues. This CDR3 reads CATSTSPDRANPLSYEQYF.

This rearrangement joins TRBV5-6 to TRBJ1-6; absent DNA, TCRdb's TRBD1 call cannot be checked. Per the germline V gene, CDR1 is SGHDT and CDR2 is YYEEEE. The CDR3 loop spans 18 amino acids. The CDR3 here is CASSLRGTLGPYNSPLHF.

The genes are TRBV10-1 and TRBJ2-7. The CDR3 is 15 residues long. In germline, CDR1 is WNHNN, CDR2 SYGVQD (reference sequence). The CDR3 loop reads CASSESRQGRYEQYF.

The chain has TRBV20-1 and TRBJ2-1; the TCRdb D gene call, TRBD2, has no DNA to confirm it. There are 13 residues in the CDR3. Germline loops: CDR1 DFQATT, CDR2 SNEGSKA (reference sequence). The CDR3 sequence: CRAAGGVYNEQFF.

This rearrangement joins TRBV20-1 to TRBJ2-3; TCRdb gives TRBD1 as the D gene, but with no DNA this cannot be confirmed. The CDR3 is 16 amino acids. Germline-derived CDR1 and CDR2 are DFQATT and SNEGSKA (reference sequence). The CDR3 sequence: CSARDFRTGTTDTQYF.

The rearrangement uses TRBV4-3 and TRBJ1-5. The germline CDR1 and CDR2 sequences are LGHNA and YSLEER. The CDR3 has 15 amino acids. The chain's CDR3 is CASSQGHREGQHQHF.

The CDR3 reads CASSQYRDTEYF. The V and J genes are TRBV3-1 and TRBJ2-3. CDR1 and CDR2 from the germline V gene are LGHDT and YNNKEL (reference sequence). This CDR3 has 12 amino acids.